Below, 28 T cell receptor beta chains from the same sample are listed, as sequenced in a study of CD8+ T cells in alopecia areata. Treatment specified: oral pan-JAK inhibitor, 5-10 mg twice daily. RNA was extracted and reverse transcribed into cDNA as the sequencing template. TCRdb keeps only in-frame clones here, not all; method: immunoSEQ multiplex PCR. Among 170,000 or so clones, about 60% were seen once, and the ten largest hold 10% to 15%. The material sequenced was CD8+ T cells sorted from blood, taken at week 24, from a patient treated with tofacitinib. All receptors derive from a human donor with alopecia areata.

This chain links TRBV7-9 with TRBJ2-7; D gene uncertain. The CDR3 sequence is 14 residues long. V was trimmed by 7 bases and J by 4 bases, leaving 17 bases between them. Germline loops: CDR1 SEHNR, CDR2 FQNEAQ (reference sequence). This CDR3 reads CASTPKSEPYEQYF. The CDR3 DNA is TGTGCCAGCACCCCGAAATCCGAGCCTTACGAGCAGTACTTC.

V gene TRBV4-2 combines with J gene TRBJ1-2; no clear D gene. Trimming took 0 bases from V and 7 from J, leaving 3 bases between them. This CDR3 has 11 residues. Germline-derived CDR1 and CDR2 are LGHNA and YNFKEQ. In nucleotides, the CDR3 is TGTGCCAGCAGCCAAGAAGGTGGCTACACCTTC. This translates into CASSQEGGYTF.

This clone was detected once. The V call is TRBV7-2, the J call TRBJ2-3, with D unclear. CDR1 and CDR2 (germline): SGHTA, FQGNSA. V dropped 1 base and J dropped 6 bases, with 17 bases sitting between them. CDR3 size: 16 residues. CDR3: CASSLGLMPVADTQYF. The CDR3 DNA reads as TGTGCCAGCAGCTTAGGCCTAATGCCGGTCGCGGATACGCAGTATTTT.

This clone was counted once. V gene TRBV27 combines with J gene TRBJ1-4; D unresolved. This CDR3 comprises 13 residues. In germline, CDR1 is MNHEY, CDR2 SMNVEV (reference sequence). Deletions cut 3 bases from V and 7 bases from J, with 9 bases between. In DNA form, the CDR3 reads TGTGCCAGCAGTTTCGGGGAGGGTGAAAAACTGTTTTTT. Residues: CASSFGEGEKLFF.

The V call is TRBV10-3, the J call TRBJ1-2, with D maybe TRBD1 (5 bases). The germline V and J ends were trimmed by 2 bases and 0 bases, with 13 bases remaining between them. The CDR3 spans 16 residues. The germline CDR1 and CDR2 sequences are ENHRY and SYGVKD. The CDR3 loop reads CAISEPDRVPNYGYTF. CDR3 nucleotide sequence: TGTGCCATCAGTGAGCCTGACAGAGTTCCTAACTATGGCTACACCTTC.

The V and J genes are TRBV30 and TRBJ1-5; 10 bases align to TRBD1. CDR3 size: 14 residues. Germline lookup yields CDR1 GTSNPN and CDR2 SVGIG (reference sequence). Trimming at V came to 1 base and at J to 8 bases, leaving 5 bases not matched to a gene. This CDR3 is CAWSDGTGVEPQHF. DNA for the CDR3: TGTGCCTGGAGTGATGGGACAGGGGTCGAGCCCCAGCATTTT. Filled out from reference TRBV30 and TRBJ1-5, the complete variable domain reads SQTIHQWPATLVQPVGSPLSLECTVEGTSNPNLYWYRQAAGRGLQLLFYSVGIGQISSEVPQNLSASRPQDRQFILSSKKLLLSDSGFYLCAWSDGTGVEPQHFGDGTRLSIL.

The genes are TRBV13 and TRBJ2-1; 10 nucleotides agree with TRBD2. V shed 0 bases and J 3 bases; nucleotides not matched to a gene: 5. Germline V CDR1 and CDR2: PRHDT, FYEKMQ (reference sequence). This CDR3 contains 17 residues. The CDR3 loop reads CASSLGLSSGGYNEQFF. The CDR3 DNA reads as TGTGCCAGCAGCTTAGGCCTTTCTAGCGGGGGCTACAATGAGCAGTTCTTC.

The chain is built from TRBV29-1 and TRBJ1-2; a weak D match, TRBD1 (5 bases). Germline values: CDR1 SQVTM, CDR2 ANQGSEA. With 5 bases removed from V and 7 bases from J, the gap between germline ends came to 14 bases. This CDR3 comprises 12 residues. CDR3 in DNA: TGCAGCGTTCAGAATAAGCAGGGTGGCTACACCTTC. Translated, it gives CSVQNKQGGYTF. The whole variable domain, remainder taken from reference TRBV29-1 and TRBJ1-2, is SAVISQKPSRDICQRGTSLTIQCQVDSQVTMMFWYRQQPGQSLTLIATANQGSEATYESGFVIDKFPISRPNLTFSTLTVSNMSPEDSSIYLCSVQNKQGGYTFGSGTRLTVV.

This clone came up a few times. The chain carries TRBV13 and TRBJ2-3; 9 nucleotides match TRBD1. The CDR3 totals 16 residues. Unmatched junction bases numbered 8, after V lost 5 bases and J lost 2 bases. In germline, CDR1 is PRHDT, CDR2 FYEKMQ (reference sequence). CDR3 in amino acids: CASSPGTGMYTDTQYF. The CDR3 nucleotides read TGTGCCAGCAGCCCGGGGACAGGGATGTACACAGATACGCAGTATTTT. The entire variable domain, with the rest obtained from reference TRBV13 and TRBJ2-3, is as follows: AAGVIQSPRHLIKEKRETATLKCYPIPRHDTVYWYQQGPGQDPQFLISFYEKMQSDKGSIPDRFSAQQFSDYHSELNMSSLELGDSALYFCASSPGTGMYTDTQYFGPGTRLTVL.

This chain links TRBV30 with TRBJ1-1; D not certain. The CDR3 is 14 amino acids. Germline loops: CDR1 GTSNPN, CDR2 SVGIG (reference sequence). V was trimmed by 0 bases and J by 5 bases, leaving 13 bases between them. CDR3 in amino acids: CAWSVGGVRTEAFF. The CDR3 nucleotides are TGTGCCTGGAGTGTTGGTGGGGTCCGGACTGAAGCTTTCTTT.

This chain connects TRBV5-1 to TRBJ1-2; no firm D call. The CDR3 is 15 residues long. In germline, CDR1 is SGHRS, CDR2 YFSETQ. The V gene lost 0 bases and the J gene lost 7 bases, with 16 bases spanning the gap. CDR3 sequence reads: CASSLAGIRPGGYTF. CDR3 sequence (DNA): TGCGCCAGCAGCTTGGCCGGTATCAGGCCTGGTGGCTACACCTTC.

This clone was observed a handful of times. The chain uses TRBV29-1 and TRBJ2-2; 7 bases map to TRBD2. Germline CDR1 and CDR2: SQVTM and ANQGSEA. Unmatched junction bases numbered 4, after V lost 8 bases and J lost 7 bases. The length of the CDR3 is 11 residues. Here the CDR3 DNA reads TGCAGCTCTGGCGGGGGCGGGGAGCTGTTTTTT. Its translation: CSSGGGGELFF.

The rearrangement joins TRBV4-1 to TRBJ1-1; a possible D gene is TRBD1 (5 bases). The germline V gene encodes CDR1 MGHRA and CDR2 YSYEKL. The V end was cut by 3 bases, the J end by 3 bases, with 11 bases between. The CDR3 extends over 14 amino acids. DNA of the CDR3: TGCGCCAGCAGCCATCTTTGGGGGGACACTGAAGCTTTCTTT. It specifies CASSHLWGDTEAFF.

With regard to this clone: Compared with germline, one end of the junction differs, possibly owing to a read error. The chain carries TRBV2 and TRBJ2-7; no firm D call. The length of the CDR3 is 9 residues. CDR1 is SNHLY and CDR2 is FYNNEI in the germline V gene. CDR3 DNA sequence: TGTGCCAGCAATCTCTCGGGCGCCTTC. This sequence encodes CASNLSGAF.

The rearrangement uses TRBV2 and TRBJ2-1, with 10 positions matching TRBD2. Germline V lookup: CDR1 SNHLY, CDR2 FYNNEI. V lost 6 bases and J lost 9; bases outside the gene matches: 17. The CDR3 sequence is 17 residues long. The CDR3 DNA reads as TGTGCCAGCAGCCTTAGGGCCAGCGGGGGGGCCAGAGGTGAGCAGTTCTTC. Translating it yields CASSLRASGGARGEQFF.

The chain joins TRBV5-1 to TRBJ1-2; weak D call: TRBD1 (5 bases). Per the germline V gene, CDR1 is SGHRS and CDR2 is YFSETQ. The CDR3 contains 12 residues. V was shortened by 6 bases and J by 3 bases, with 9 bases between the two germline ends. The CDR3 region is CASTGGYYGYTF. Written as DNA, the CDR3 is TGCGCCAGCACTGGGGGGTACTATGGCTACACCTTC.

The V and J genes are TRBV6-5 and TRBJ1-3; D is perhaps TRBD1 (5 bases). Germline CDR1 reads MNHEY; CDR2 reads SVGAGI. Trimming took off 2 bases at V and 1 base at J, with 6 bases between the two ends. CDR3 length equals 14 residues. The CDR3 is CASSYGGSGNTIYF. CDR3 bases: TGTGCCAGCAGTTACGGGGGATCTGGAAACACCATATATTTT.

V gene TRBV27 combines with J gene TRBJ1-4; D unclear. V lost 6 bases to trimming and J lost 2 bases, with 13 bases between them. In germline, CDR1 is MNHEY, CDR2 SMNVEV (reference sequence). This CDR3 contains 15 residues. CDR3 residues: CASRLYSGTNEKLFF. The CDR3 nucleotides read TGTGCCAGCAGGCTATACAGCGGCACTAATGAAAAACTGTTTTTT. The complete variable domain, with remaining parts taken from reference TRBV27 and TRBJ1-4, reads EAQVTQNPRYLITVTGKKLTVTCSQNMNHEYMSWYRQDPGLGLRQIYYSMNVEVTDKGDVPEGYKVSRKEKRNFPLILESPSPNQTSLYFCASRLYSGTNEKLFFGSGTQLSVL.

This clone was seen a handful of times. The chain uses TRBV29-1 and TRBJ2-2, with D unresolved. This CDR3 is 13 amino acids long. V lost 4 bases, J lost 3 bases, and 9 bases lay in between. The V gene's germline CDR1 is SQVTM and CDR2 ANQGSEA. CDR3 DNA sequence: TGCAGCGTTGTGTCGGGTTACACCGGGGAGCTGTTTTTT. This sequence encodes CSVVSGYTGELFF.

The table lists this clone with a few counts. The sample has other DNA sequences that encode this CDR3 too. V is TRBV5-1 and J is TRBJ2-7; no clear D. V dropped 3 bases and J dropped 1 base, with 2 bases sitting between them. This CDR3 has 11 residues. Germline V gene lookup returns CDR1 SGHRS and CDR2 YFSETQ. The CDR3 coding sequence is TGCGCCAGCAGCTCATCCTACGAGCAGTACTTC. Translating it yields CASSSSYEQYF.

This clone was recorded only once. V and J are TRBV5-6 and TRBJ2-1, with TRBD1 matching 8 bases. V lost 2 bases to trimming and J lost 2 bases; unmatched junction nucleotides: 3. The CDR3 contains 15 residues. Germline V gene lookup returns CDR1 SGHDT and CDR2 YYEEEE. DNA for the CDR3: TGTGCCAGCAGCTTTGGGACAGGAGCCTACAATGAGCAGTTCTTC. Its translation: CASSFGTGAYNEQFF.

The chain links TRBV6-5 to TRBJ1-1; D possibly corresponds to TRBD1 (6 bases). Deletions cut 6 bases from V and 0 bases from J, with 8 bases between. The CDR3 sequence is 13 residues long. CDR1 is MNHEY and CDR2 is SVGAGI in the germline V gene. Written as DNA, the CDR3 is TGTGCCAGCAGCAAGGGGGTGAACACTGAAGCTTTCTTT. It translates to CASSKGVNTEAFF.

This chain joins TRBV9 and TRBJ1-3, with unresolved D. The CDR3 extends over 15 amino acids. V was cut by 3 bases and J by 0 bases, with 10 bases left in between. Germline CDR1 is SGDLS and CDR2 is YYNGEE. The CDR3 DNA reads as TGTGCCAGCAGCGACACACATAACTCTGGAAACACCATATATTTT. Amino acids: CASSDTHNSGNTIYF. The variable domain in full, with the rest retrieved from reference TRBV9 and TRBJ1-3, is DSGVTQTPKHLITATGQRVTLRCSPRSGDLSVYWYQQSLDQGLQFLIQYYNGEERAKGNILERFSAQQFPDLHSELNLSSLELGDSALYFCASSDTHNSGNTIYFGEGSWLTVV.

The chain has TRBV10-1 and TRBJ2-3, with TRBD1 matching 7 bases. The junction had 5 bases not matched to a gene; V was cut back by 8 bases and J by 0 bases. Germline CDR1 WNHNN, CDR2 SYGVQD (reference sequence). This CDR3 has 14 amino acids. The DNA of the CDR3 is TGCGCCAGCCGGGACAGCTCTAGCACAGATACGCAGTATTTT. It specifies CASRDSSSTDTQYF.

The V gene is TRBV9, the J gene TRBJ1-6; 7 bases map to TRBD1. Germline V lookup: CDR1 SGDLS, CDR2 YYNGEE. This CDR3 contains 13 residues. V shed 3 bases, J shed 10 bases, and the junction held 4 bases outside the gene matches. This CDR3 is CASSEGTASPLHF. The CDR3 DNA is TGTGCCAGCAGCGAGGGGACAGCGTCACCCCTCCACTTT.

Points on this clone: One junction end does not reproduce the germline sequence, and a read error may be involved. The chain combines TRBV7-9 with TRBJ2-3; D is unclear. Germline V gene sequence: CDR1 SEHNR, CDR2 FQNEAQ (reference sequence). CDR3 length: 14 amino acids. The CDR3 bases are TGTGCCAGCAGATTAGACTCCCGCACAGATACGCAGTATTTT. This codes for CASRLDSRTDTQYF.

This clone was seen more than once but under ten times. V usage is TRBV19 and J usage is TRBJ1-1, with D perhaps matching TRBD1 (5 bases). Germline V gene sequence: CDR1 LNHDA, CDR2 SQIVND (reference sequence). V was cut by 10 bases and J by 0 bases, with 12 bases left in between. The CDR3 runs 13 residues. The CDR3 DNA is TGTGCCACTCGGGACGGTCTGAACACTGAAGCTTTCTTT. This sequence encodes CATRDGLNTEAFF.

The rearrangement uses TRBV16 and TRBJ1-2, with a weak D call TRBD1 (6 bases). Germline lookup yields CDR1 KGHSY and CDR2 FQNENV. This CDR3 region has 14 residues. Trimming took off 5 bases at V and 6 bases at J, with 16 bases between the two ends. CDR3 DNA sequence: TGTGCCAGCAGCTACATGACAGGAGATGATGGCTACACCTTC. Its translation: CASSYMTGDDGYTF.